Described below is a single T cell receptor beta chain sequence and its context. What it recognizes is unknown. TCRdb fed the PCR reads into MiXCR, producing one record per CDR3 protein. The sample includes over 25,000 distinct CDR3 sequences, approximately 51% of them seen just once. Indicated time point: late sampling 161 to 241 days after vaccination in a few convalescent patients. The sample belongs to a study of vaccination and CD4 T cells after COVID-19. Study context: Sampling that followed vaccination took place a median approximately 76 days after dose two, within a range of 14 to 241. Once vaccinated, three convalescent patients provided samples at day 14 and again at days 161 to 241 post-vaccination.

Study-wide results and limits: Median SARS-CoV-2-reactive clonotype numbers rose nonsignificantly, about 21 to 38. It was observed that, in convalescent patients, a median 86.3% of reactive clones arose only post-vaccination.

The germline V gene encodes CDR1 DFQATT and CDR2 SNEGSKA (reference sequence). V lost 3 bases and J lost 0, with 6 bases in between. The CDR3 length is 12 residues. This TCR derives from a human donor who had recovered from COVID-19. The input for sequencing was CD4+ T cells from blood, taken about 7 months after SARS-CoV-2 vaccination. The rearrangement joins TRBV20-1 to TRBJ2-7; no clear D gene. CDR3 in amino acids: CSASYSSYEQYF. DNA for the CDR3: TGCAGTGCTAGTTACAGCTCCTACGAGCAGTACTTC.